This is a list of T cell receptor beta chains from one sample in a study of T cell responses to AZD1222 COVID-19 vaccine. The method was immunoSEQ multiplex PCR; TCRdb's version includes in-frame clones alone and lacks a portion of them. The sample records some 160,000 clones, roughly 92% being singletons. The material sequenced was peripheral blood, taken on day 0 of AZD1222 vaccination. The receptors come from an adult in good health. Both conserved end residues are part of each CDR3. D genes are given only for firm matches. The size entry is marked missing in some rows and otherwise reads once, few, many or a size class.

clone size,J gene,V gene,D gene,CDR3 DNA,CDR3 protein
-,TRBJ2-3,TRBV6-5,-,TGTGCCAGCAGTTACACAGATACAGATACGCAGTATTTT,CASSYTDTDTQYF
-,TRBJ2-1,TRBV13,-,TGTGCCAGCAGCGAAACAGGGAATGAGCAGTTCTTC,CASSETGNEQFF
-,TRBJ2-3,TRBV12-3/TRBV12-4,-,TGTGCCAGCAGTTTACGGGATACGCAGTATTTT,CASSLRDTQYF
-,TRBJ2-2,TRBV5-1,-,TGCGCCAGCAGCTTGGCAGAGACAACCCAAAAAAGGGAGCTGTTTTTT,CASSLAETTQKRELFF
-,TRBJ2-2,TRBV5-1,-,TGCGCCAGCAGCTTGGTTTCAGTCCTTAACACCGGGGAGCTGTTTTTT,CASSLVSVLNTGELFF
-,TRBJ2-1,TRBV7-9,-,TGTGCCAGCAGTCAGGACCGCAGGGGTGGCTGGATCGATATGCGGTTCTTC,CASSQDRRGGWIDMRFF
-,TRBJ1-4,TRBV6-2/TRBV6-3,-,TGTGCCAGCAGTTACTATTCGGTTGGCGGAAAACTGTTTTTT,CASSYYSVGGKLFF
-,TRBJ1-1,TRBV11-2,-,TGTGCCAGCAGCTCCTCTTTGAACACTGAAGCTTTCTTT,CASSSSLNTEAFF
-,TRBJ2-5,TRBV5-1,-,TGCGCCAGCAGCCTAAGGGGGGACGGCCCAGGGACCCAGTACTTC,CASSLRGDGPGTQYF
-,TRBJ1-2,TRBV5-1,TRBD1,TGCGCCAGCAGCTTCGGACAGGAGGGATATGGCTACACCTTC,CASSFGQEGYGYTF
once,TRBJ2-7,TRBV19,TRBD2,TGTGCCAGTAGTATGGGGGGGAACTACGAGCAGTACTTC,CASSMGGNYEQYF
once,TRBJ2-3,TRBV12-5,-,TGTGCTAGTGGTCACCCAGCTGATACGCAGTATTTT,CASGHPADTQYF
many,TRBJ2-4,TRBV20-1,-,TGCAGTGCTAGTGGGTACAGAGGATTACTAGCCAAAAACATTCAGTACTTC,CSASGYRGLLAKNIQYF
-,TRBJ1-3,TRBV19,-,TGTGCCAGTAGCCATTACGAGGGAGCTAGAAACACCATATATTTT,CASSHYEGARNTIYF
-,TRBJ2-3,TRBV6-2/TRBV6-3,-,TGTGCCAGCAGTCAGAGCACAGATACGCAGTATTTT,CASSQSTDTQYF
-,TRBJ2-3,TRBV4-2,TRBD2,TGTGCCAGCAGCCACACCGGGACTAGCGGGGAGCTCACAGATACGCAGTATTTT,CASSHTGTSGELTDTQYF
once,TRBJ1-1,TRBV5-8,TRBD1,TGTGCCAGCAGCTCACGGACAGGGGGCCTGACTGAAGCTTTCTTT,CASSSRTGGLTEAFF
once,TRBJ2-1,TRBV9,TRBD2,TGTGCCAGCAGCGGCACTAGCGGGAGGGGGAATGAGCAGTTCTTC,CASSGTSGRGNEQFF
-,TRBJ2-7,TRBV7-8,-,TGTGCCAGCAGCTTAGAAGGGGCAGCCTCCTACGAGCAGTACTTC,CASSLEGAASYEQYF
-,TRBJ2-3,TRBV9,-,TGTGCCAGCAGCGGATGGACCTCTAGCACAGATACGCAGTATTTT,CASSGWTSSTDTQYF
-,TRBJ1-1,TRBV7-2,TRBD1,TGTGCCAGCAGCTTAGTTTCCGGGACAGGGCTTGAAGCTTTCTTT,CASSLVSGTGLEAFF
-,TRBJ2-7,TRBV7-2,-,TGTGCCAGCAGCCAGGGGCAGGGTTCCGGGAGGTACGAGCAGTACTTC,CASSQGQGSGRYEQYF
-,TRBJ2-1,TRBV7-9,TRBD2,TGTGCCAGCATCCGAGGGGAGCGGGATAGGCCCTACAATGAGCAGTTCTTC,CASIRGERDRPYNEQFF
once,TRBJ2-7,TRBV19,TRBD1,TGTGCCAGTAGTCCTCCGGGGACAGGAGGGTACGAGCAGTACTTC,CASSPPGTGGYEQYF
-,TRBJ1-2,TRBV5-4,-,TGTGCCAGCAGCTTGGATCGGGGGGGAGATGGCTACACCTTC,CASSLDRGGDGYTF
-,TRBJ2-7,TRBV2,TRBD2,TGTGCCAGCTGCCGTGGGGGGGACGAGCAGTACTTC,CASCRGGDEQYF
-,TRBJ2-7,TRBV11-2,-,TGTGCCAGCAGGGACGGGAGCAGGGGGAGCTACGAGCAGTACTTC,CASRDGSRGSYEQYF
-,TRBJ1-2,TRBV3-1/TRBV3-2,-,TGTGCCAGCAGCCAACGTCCAGGGCGAAACTATGGCTACACCTTC,CASSQRPGRNYGYTF
-,TRBJ2-1,TRBV5-1,TRBD2,TGCGCCAGCAGCCCTAACCTAGCGGGAACCTACAATGAGCAGTTCTTC,CASSPNLAGTYNEQFF
-,TRBJ2-7,TRBV6-5,-,TGTGCCAGCAGTTCCAGGCCGGCGGAGTCCTACGAGCAGTACTTC,CASSSRPAESYEQYF
-,TRBJ1-4,TRBV11-2,-,TGTGCCAGCAGCTTAGCCCCACAGGGCTCAACTAATGAAAAACTGTTTTTT,CASSLAPQGSTNEKLFF
-,TRBJ1-2,TRBV4-2,-,TGTGCCAGCAGCCAAGAGGGAATGAGGATTTTC,CASSQEGMRIF
-,TRBJ2-3,TRBV29-1,TRBD2,TGCAGCGTTGCTTTAGCGGGGAGCACAGATACGCAGTATTTT,CSVALAGSTDTQYF
-,TRBJ1-2,TRBV27,-,TGTGCCAGCAGTTTATCCTCAGGGCTCGGTGGCTACACCTTC,CASSLSSGLGGYTF
-,TRBJ1-2,TRBV30,-,TGTGCCTGGACCCTGACGGGCTATGGCTACACCTTC,CAWTLTGYGYTF
-,TRBJ1-1,TRBV6-5,-,TGTGCCAGCTATGCTTGGGGTAGGGACACTGAAGCTTTCTTT,CASYAWGRDTEAFF
few,TRBJ2-4,TRBV3-1/TRBV3-2,TRBD2,TGTGCCAGCAGCCCCGGTCGGGGGGGGCTCTACAAAAACATTCAGTACTTC,CASSPGRGGLYKNIQYF
-,TRBJ2-7,TRBV12-5,-,TGTGCTAGTGGCCTGCTGGGCTACGAGCAGTACTTC,CASGLLGYEQYF
-,TRBJ1-6,TRBV11-1,-,TGTGCCAGCAGAGAGCAGGGGTCTTCTAATTCACCCCTCCACTTT,CASREQGSSNSPLHF
-,TRBJ2-3,TRBV4-2,-,TGTGCCAGCAGCCAATCTGTGGGGGAACGAGCAGATACGCAGTATTTT,CASSQSVGERADTQYF
once,TRBJ2-5,TRBV5-6,-,TGTGCCAGCAGCTTGGTCTCGCTTCAGTACCAAGAGACCCAGTACTTC,CASSLVSLQYQETQYF
-,TRBJ1-1,TRBV20-1,-,TGCAGTGCTCCACGGGACACTGAAGCTTTCTTT,CSAPRDTEAFF
-,TRBJ1-6,TRBV7-6,-,TGTGCCAGCGGCCAGGGTTTTAGCAATTCACCCCTCCACTTT,CASGQGFSNSPLHF
-,TRBJ1-1,TRBV6-6,TRBD1,TGTGCCAGCAGTTACCTTTTTTCAGGGGGTGAAGCTTTCTTT,CASSYLFSGGEAFF
-,TRBJ2-1,TRBV7-7,TRBD2,TGTGCTAGCAGTAGACTAGCGGGAGTAGAGCAGTTCTTC,CASSRLAGVEQFF
once,TRBJ1-1,TRBV5-1,-,TGCGCCAGCAGCCAAGGCGCAGGAGCTGAAGCTTTCTTT,CASSQGAGAEAFF
-,TRBJ1-4,TRBV5-1,-,TGCGCCAGCAGGGTGGAGGCCTGGGCAGGTGAAAAACTGTTTTTT,CASRVEAWAGEKLFF
-,TRBJ1-1,TRBV11-2,-,TGTGCCAGCAGCTTACGACTGAACACTGAAGCTTTCTTT,CASSLRLNTEAFF
-,TRBJ1-2,TRBV5-4,TRBD1,TGTGCCAGCAGCTTGCGGGACAGGGGTACGTGGGGCTACACCTTC,CASSLRDRGTWGYTF